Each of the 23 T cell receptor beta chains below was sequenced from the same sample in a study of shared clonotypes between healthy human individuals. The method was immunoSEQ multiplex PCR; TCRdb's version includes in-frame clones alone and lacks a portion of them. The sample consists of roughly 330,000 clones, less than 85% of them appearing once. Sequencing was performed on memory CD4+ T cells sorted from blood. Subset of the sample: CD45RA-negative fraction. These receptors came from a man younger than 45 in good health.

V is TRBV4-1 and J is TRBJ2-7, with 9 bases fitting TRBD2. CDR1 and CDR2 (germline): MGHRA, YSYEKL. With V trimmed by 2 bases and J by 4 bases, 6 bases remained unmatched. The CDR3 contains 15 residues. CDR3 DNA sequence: TGCGCCAGCAGCCAAATAGCGGGAGTAGTTTACGAGCAGTACTTC. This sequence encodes CASSQIAGVVYEQYF.

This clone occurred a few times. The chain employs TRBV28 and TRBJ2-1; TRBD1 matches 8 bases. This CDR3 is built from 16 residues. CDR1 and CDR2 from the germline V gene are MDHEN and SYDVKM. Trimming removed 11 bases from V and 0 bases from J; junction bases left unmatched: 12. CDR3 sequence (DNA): TGTGCCTCGACTCCACCAGGGGGCAGCTCCTACAATGAGCAGTTCTTC. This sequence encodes CASTPPGGSSYNEQFF.

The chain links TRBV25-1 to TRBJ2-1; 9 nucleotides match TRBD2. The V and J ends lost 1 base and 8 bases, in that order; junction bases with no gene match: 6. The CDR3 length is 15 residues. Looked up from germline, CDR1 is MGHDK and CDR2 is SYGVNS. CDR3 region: CASSEWSSGSYEQFF. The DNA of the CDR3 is TGTGCCAGCAGTGAATGGAGTAGCGGGAGCTATGAGCAGTTCTTC. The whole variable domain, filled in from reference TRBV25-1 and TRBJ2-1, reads EADIYQTPRYLVIGTGKKITLECSQTMGHDKMYWYQQDPGMELHLIHYSYGVNSTEKGDLSSESTVSRIRTEHFPLTLESARPSHTSQYLCASSEWSSGSYEQFFGPGTRLTVL.

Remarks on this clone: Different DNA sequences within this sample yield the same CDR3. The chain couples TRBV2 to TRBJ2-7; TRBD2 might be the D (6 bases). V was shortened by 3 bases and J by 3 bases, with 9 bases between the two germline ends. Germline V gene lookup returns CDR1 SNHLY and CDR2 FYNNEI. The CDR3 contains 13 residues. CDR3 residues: CASSDGTFYEQYF. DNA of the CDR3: TGTGCCAGCAGTGACGGGACTTTCTACGAGCAGTACTTC. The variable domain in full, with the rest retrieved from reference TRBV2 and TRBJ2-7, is EPEVTQTPSHQVTQMGQEVILRCVPISNHLYFYWYRQILGQKVEFLVSFYNNEISEKSEIFDDQFSVERPDGSNFTLKIRSTKLEDSAMYFCASSDGTFYEQYFGPGTRLTVT.

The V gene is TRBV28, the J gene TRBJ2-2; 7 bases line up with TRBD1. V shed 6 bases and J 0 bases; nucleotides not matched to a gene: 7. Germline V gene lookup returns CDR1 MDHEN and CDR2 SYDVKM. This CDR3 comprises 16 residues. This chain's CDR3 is CASSLLGQANTGELFF. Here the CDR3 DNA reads TGTGCCAGCAGCCTTCTAGGACAGGCGAACACCGGGGAGCTGTTTTTT.

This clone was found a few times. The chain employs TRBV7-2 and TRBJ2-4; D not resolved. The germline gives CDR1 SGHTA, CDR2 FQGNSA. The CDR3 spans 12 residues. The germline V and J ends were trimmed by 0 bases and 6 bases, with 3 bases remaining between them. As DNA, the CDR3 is TGTGCCAGCAGCTTAGCTTTAAACATTCAGTACTTC. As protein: CASSLALNIQYF.

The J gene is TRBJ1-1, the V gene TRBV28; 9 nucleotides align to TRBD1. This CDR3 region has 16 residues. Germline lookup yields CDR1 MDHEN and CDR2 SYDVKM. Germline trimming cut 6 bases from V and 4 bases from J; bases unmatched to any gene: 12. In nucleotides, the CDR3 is TGTGCCAGCAGGCCCCGCGGCGGGACAGGGTCCACTGAAGCTTTCTTT. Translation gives CASRPRGGTGSTEAFF.

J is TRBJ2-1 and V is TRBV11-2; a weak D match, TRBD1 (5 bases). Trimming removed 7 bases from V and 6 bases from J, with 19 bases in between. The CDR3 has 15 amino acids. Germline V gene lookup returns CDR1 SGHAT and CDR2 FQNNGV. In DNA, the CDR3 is TGTGCCAGCACCCCAATGGGCGCCAGGGTCAATGAGCAGTTCTTC. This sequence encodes CASTPMGARVNEQFF. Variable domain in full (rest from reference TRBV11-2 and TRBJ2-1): EAGVAQSPRYKIIEKRQSVAFWCNPISGHATLYWYQQILGQGPKLLIQFQNNGVVDDSQLPKDRFSAERLKGVDSTLKIQPAKLEDSAVYLCASTPMGARVNEQFFGPGTRLTVL.

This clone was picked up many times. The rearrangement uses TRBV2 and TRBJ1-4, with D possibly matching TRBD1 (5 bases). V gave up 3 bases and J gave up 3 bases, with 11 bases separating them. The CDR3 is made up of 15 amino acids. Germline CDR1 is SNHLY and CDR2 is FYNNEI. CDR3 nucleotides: TGTGCCAGCAGTGACCCCTGGGGACCTAATGAAAAACTGTTTTTT. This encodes CASSDPWGPNEKLFF.

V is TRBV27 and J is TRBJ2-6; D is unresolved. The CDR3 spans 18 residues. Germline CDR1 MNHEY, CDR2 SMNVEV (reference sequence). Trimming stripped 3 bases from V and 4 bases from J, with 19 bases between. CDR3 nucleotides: TGTGCCAGCAGTTTGAAGCCTACCCGCCAGGCAGGGGCCAACGTCCTGACTTTC. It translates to CASSLKPTRQAGANVLTF. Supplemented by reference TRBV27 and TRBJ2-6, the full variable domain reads EAQVTQNPRYLITVTGKKLTVTCSQNMNHEYMSWYRQDPGLGLRQIYYSMNVEVTDKGDVPEGYKVSRKEKRNFPLILESPSPNQTSLYFCASSLKPTRQAGANVLTFGAGSRLTVL.

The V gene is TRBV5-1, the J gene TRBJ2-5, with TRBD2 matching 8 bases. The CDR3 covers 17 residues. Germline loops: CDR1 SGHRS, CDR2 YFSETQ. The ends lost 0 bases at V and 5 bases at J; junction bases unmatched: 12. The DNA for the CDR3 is TGCGCCAGCAGCTTGGGACTACTCGGGAGGGCGGGGGAGACCCAGTACTTC. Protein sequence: CASSLGLLGRAGETQYF.

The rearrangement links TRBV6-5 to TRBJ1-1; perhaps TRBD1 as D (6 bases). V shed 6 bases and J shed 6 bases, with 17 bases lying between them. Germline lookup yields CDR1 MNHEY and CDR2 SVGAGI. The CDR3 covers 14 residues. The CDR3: CASREGGSLAEAFF. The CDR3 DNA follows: TGTGCCAGCAGGGAAGGGGGTTCTCTTGCTGAAGCTTTCTTT.

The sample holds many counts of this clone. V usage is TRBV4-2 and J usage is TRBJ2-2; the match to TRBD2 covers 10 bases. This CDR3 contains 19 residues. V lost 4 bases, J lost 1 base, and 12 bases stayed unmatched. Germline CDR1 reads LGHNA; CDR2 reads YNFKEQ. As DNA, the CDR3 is TGTGCCAGCAGCCCCGGGAGGTCTAGCGGGAGCGGGAACACCGGGGAGCTGTTTTTT. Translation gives CASSPGRSSGSGNTGELFF.

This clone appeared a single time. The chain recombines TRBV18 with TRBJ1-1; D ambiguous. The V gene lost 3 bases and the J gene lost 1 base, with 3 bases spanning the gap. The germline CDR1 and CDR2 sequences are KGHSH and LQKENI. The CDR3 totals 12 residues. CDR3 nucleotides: TGTGCCAGCTCACCGGCGAACACTGAAGCTTTCTTT. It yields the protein CASSPANTEAFF.

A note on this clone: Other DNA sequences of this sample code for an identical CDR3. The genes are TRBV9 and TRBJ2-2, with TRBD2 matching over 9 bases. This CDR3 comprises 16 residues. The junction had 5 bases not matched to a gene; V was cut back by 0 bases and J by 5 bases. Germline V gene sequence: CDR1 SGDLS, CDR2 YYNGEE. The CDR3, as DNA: TGTGCCAGCAGCGTAGTAGCGGGAGTAGGTACCGGGGAGCTGTTTTTT. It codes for CASSVVAGVGTGELFF.

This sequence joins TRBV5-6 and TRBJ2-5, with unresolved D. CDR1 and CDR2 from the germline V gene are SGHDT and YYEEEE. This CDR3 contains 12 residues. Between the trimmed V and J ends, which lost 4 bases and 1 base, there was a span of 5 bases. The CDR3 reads CASSPSQETQYF. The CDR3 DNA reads TGTGCCAGCAGCCCCAGCCAAGAGACCCAGTACTTC.

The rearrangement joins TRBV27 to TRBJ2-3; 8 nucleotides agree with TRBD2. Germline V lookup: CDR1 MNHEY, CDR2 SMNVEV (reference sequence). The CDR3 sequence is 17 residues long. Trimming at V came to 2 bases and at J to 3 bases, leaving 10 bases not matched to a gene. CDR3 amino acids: CASSLRAGVRATDTQYF. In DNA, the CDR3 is TGTGCCAGCAGTTTAAGAGCGGGAGTCAGAGCGACAGATACGCAGTATTTT.

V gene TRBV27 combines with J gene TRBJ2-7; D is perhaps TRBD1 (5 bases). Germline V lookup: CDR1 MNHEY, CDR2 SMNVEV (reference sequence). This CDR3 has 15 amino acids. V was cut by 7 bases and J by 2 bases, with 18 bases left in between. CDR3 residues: CASKPVGTGPYEQYF. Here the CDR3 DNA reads TGTGCCAGCAAGCCCGTCGGTACAGGACCCTACGAGCAGTACTTC.

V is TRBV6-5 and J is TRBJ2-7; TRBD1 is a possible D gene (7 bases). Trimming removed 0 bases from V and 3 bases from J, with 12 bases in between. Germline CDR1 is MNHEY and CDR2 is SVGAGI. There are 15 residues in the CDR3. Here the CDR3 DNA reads TGTGCCAGCAGTTACTCAGGGCAGGGGGGCTACGAGCAGTACTTC. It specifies CASSYSGQGGYEQYF.

CDR3 sequence (DNA): TGTGCCAGCTCAACCGAGTTTAATCTAAAGGACAATGAGCAGTTCTTC. Its protein product is CASSTEFNLKDNEQFF. The chain employs TRBV18 and TRBJ2-1; D call uncertain. V lost 5 bases and J lost 5, with 19 bases in between. CDR1 and CDR2 (germline): KGHSH, LQKENI. The length of the CDR3 is 16 residues.

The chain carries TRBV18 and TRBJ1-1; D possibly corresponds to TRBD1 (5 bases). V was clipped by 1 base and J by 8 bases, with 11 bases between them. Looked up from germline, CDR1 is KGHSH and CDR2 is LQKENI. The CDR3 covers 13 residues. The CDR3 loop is CASSPRTEGEAFF. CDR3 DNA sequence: TGTGCCAGCTCACCACGTACAGAGGGGGAAGCTTTCTTT.

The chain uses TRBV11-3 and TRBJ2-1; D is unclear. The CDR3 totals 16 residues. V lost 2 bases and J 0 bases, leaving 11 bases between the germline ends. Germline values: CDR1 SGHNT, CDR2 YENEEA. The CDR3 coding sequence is TGTGCCAGCAGCTTAAATCCTTCGAGCTCCTACAATGAGCAGTTCTTC. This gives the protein CASSLNPSSSYNEQFF.

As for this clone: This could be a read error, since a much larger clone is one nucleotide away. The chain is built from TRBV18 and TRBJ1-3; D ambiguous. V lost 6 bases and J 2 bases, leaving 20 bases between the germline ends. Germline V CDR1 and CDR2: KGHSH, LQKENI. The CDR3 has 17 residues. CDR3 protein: CASSPTPSQETGNTIYF. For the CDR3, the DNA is TGTGCCAGCTCGCCTACGCCCTCTCAGGAGACTGGAAACACCATATATTTT.